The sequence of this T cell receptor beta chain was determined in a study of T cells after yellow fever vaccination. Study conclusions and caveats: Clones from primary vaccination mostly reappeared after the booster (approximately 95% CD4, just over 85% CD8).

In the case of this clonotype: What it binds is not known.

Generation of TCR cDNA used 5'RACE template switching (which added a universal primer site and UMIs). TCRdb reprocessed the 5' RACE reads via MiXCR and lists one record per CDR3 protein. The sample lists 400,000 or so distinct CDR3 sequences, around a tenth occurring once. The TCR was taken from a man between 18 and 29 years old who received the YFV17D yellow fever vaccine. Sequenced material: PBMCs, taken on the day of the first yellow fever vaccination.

The CDR3 loop reads CASSRGVVGWTEAFF. Written as DNA, the CDR3 is TGTGCCAGCAGCCGAGGAGTAGTAGGGTGGACTGAAGCTTTCTTT. The chain employs TRBV5-5 and TRBJ1-1, with no clear D. V was shortened by 4 bases and J by 5 bases, with 18 bases between the two germline ends. Germline V gene sequence: CDR1 SGHKS, CDR2 YYEKEE (reference sequence). The CDR3 loop spans 15 amino acids.